Below, 2 T cell receptor beta chains from the same sample are listed, as sequenced in a study of blood T cell repertoires in COVID-19. Assay: immunoSEQ multiplex PCR; the TCRdb copy retains only in-frame clones and omits some. The repertoire holds 180,000 or so clones, with 70% to 90% as singletons. What was sequenced was peripheral blood. The source is a woman younger than 45 with acute or convalescent COVID-19.

The chain carries TRBV28 and TRBJ2-7; no definite D call. The CDR3 totals 10 residues. The V gene lost 10 bases and the J gene lost 3 bases, with 7 bases spanning the gap. Germline V gene data show CDR1 as MDHEN and CDR2 as SYDVKM. The CDR3 bases are TGTGCCACCCTAAACTACGAGCAGTACTTC. Protein sequence: CATLNYEQYF.

The chain has TRBV6-1 and TRBJ2-3; D unresolved. The germline V gene encodes CDR1 MNHNS and CDR2 SASEGT. Trimming pared 3 bases from V and 5 bases from J, leaving 12 bases between. The CDR3 spans 14 residues. The CDR3 DNA reads TGTGCCAGCAGTGATGGGCCAAATCGAGATACGCAGTATTTT. Amino acids: CASSDGPNRDTQYF.